This T cell receptor (beta chain) was sequenced during a study of T cell responses to AZD1222 COVID-19 vaccine. A remark on this clone: Its matching antigen is unknown.

Study-wide points: Clonal diversity may have been underestimated, and the donors were mostly white British, with more females than males. Spike-specific TCR breadth and depth grew following two AZD1222 doses. Repertoire sampling happened only post peak T cell response.

V was clipped by 4 bases and J by 0 bases, with 10 bases between them. In germline, CDR1 is SGHRS, CDR2 YFSETQ. The CDR3 contains 14 residues. Sequenced by immunoSEQ multiplex PCR; TCRdb stores in-frame clones only, minus some. The sample shows 110,000 to 150,000 clones, 75% to 90% of them seen only once. The clonotype comes from an adult in good health. The starting material was peripheral blood, obtained on day 0 of AZD1222 vaccination. The J gene is TRBJ1-1, the V gene TRBV5-1, with D uncertain. The DNA for the CDR3 is TGCGCCAGCAGCATGGGCCCGATGAACACTGAAGCTTTCTTT. Translated, it gives CASSMGPMNTEAFF.